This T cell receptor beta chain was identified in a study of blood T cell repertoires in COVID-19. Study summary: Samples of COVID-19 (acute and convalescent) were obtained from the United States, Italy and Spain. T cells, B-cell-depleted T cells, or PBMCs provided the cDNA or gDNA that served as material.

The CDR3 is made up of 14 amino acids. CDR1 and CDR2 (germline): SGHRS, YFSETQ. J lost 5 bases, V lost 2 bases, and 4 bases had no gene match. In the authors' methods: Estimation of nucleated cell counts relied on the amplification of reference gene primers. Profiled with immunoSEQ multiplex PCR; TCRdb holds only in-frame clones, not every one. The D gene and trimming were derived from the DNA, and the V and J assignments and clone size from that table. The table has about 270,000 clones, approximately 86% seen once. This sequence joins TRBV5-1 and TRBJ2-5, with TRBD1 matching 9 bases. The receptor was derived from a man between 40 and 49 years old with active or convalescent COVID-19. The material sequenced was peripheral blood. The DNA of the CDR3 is TGCGCCAGCAGCTTACAGGGGGCTGAGGAGACCCAGTACTTC. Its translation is CASSLQGAEETQYF.